This entry lists 17 T cell receptor beta chains sequenced from one sample in a study of vaccination effects on CD4 cells after COVID-19. Antigens for these TCRs are unknown. Antigen-specific CD4+ T cells were first expanded with viral peptide pools by the ViraFEST assay and only then sequenced. On roughly day 10 of culture, CD4+ T cells were separated out. Participants each got two BNT162b2 or mRNA-1273 vaccine doses. Using immunoSEQ multiplex PCR, the repertoire was profiled, and TCRdb retains in-frame clones only, with some absent. The profile shows around 32,000 clones, 72% of them singletons. The starting material was CD4+ T cells from PBMCs cultured with HCoV-229E spike peptides, obtained after COVID-19 vaccination. These receptors originate from a human donor who received a COVID-19 vaccine.

The chain employs TRBV3-1 (or the pseudogene TRBV3-2) and TRBJ1-5; D might be TRBD1 (5 bases). Trimming pared 0 bases from V and 7 bases from J, leaving 10 bases between. This CDR3 has 14 residues. Germline V gives CDR1 LGHDT, CDR2 YNNKEL (reference sequence). The CDR3 spells CASSQDGGNQPQHF. In DNA form, the CDR3 reads TGTGCCAGCAGCCAAGACGGGGGAAACCAGCCCCAGCATTTT.

This clone was counted a single time. This sequence joins TRBV5-4 and TRBJ2-1; no firm D call. The CDR3 runs 14 residues. Trimming cost V 5 bases and J 9 bases, with 18 bases left between them. Germline V gives CDR1 SGHNT, CDR2 YYREEE (reference sequence). CDR3 DNA: TGTGCCAGCAGTAAGGGTCAAACGCCGGGTGAGCAGTTCTTC. Its translation: CASSKGQTPGEQFF.

V is TRBV10-3 and J is TRBJ2-1; D is unresolved. The V gene's germline CDR1 is ENHRY and CDR2 SYGVKD. The CDR3 is 13 residues long. The V end was cut by 4 bases, the J end by 7 bases, with 11 bases between. The CDR3 reads CAISGQIGNEQFF. DNA for the CDR3: TGTGCCATCAGTGGACAAATTGGGAATGAGCAGTTCTTC.

This clone turned up a few times. CDR3 protein: CASNRQGRVNEQFF. CDR3 DNA: TGTGCCAGCAACCGACAGGGGCGCGTAAATGAGCAGTTCTTC. This rearrangement joins TRBV6-5 to TRBJ2-1, with 8 bases matching TRBD1. The CDR3 spans 14 residues. V gave up 7 bases and J gave up 7 bases; unmatched junction bases: 9. Germline values: CDR1 MNHEY, CDR2 SVGAGI.

On this clone: Different DNA sequences within this sample yield the same CDR3. The gene calls are TRBV20-1 and TRBJ2-7; no definite D call. With 3 bases removed from V and 5 bases from J, the gap between germline ends came to 8 bases. The CDR3 sequence is 11 residues long. Germline CDR1 and CDR2: DFQATT and SNEGSKA (reference sequence). Here the CDR3 reads CSARSGHEQYF. The CDR3 DNA reads TGCAGTGCTAGGTCTGGTCACGAGCAGTACTTC.

V is TRBV7-9 and J is TRBJ2-3, with D perhaps matching TRBD2 (6 bases). There are 13 residues in the CDR3. Trimming stripped 11 bases from V and 3 bases from J, with 15 bases between. The germline V gene encodes CDR1 SEHNR and CDR2 FQNEAQ (reference sequence). CDR3 in amino acids: CAPSSVSTDTQYF. CDR3 DNA sequence: TGTGCCCCCTCTAGCGTTTCGACAGATACGCAGTATTTT.

The chain combines TRBV19 with TRBJ1-2; 10 positions agree with TRBD1. The CDR3 contains 14 residues. The germline V gene encodes CDR1 LNHDA and CDR2 SQIVND (reference sequence). The V segment lost 7 bases and the J segment 5 bases; nucleotides outside the gene matches: 7. DNA for the CDR3: TGTGCCAGTAAAGATCGGGACAGGGGATATGGCTACACCTTC. Amino acid sequence: CASKDRDRGYGYTF.

The chain carries TRBV2 and TRBJ1-1; 7 nucleotides line up with TRBD1. The CDR3 sequence is 14 residues long. The J segment lost 3 bases and the V segment lost 10 bases, leaving 11 bases of the junction unmatched. In germline, CDR1 is SNHLY, CDR2 FYNNEI. The CDR3 reads CATRGVGTYTEAFF. The CDR3 DNA is TGTGCCACCAGGGGGGTAGGGACGTACACTGAAGCTTTCTTT.

V is TRBV5-1 and J is TRBJ2-7, with D perhaps TRBD1 or TRBD2 (6 bases each). From germline, CDR1 is SGHRS and CDR2 YFSETQ. V was cut by 0 bases and J by 5 bases, with 27 bases left in between. This CDR3 comprises 19 residues. The CDR3 loop is CASSLAEWMGGLSGDEQYF. CDR3 coding DNA: TGCGCCAGCAGCTTGGCCGAGTGGATGGGGGGCCTTAGTGGTGACGAGCAGTACTTC.

The chain employs TRBV29-1 and TRBJ2-7; D not certain. Germline assignment: CDR1 SQVTM and CDR2 ANQGSEA. The CDR3 contains 13 residues. Trimming stripped 5 bases from V and 3 bases from J, with 14 bases between. The chain's CDR3 is CSVICGWVYEQYF. DNA for the CDR3: TGCAGCGTTATATGCGGATGGGTCTACGAGCAGTACTTC.

The count of this clone is one. The rearrangement links TRBV10-3 to TRBJ2-1; 9 bases align to TRBD2. Germline lookup yields CDR1 ENHRY and CDR2 SYGVKD. V was clipped by 7 bases and J by 8 bases; unmatched bases: 6. The CDR3 loop spans 13 amino acids. CDR3 in amino acids: CAITSGGSDEQFF. CDR3 bases: TGTGCCATCACGAGCGGGGGGTCGGATGAGCAGTTCTTC.

The J gene is TRBJ2-3, the V gene TRBV6-5; 7 bases map to TRBD2. Germline trimming cut 2 bases from V and 0 bases from J; bases unmatched to any gene: 2. Germline assignment: CDR1 MNHEY and CDR2 SVGAGI. The CDR3 runs to 15 residues. The DNA for the CDR3 is TGTGCCAGCAGTTACGGGCGGGAGAGCACAGATACGCAGTATTTT. Its protein is CASSYGRESTDTQYF.

V is TRBV11-2 and J is TRBJ2-7, with D uncertain. This CDR3 contains 12 residues. The V end was cut by 6 bases, the J end by 1 base, with 7 bases between. Germline CDR1 reads SGHAT; CDR2 reads FQNNGV. The CDR3 nucleotides are TGTGCCAGCAGAAGCACTTCCTACGAGCAGTACTTC. This encodes CASRSTSYEQYF.

CDR3 bases: TGTGCTAGTGGGTTGACTGGTCCAAACATTCAGTACTTC. This translates into CASGLTGPNIQYF. The V gene is TRBV12-5, the J gene TRBJ2-4; D unclear. The CDR3 totals 13 residues. Germline CDR1 reads LGHNT; CDR2 reads FRNRAP. V dropped 6 bases and J dropped 6 bases, with 12 bases sitting between them. Filled out from reference TRBV12-5 and TRBJ2-4, the complete variable domain reads DARVTQTPRHKVTEMGQEVTMRCQPILGHNTVFWYRQTMMQGLELLAYFRNRAPLDDSGMPKDRFSAEMPDATLATLKIQPSEPRDSAVYFCASGLTGPNIQYFGAGTRLSVL.

This clone was observed a few times. V gene TRBV7-6 combines with J gene TRBJ2-1; either TRBD1 or TRBD2 may fit D (5 bases each). Trimming took 2 bases from V and 8 from J, leaving 10 bases between them. This CDR3 region has 13 residues. Per the germline V gene, CDR1 is SGHVS and CDR2 is FNYEAQ. As DNA, the CDR3 is TGTGCCAGCAGCTTACTCCGGGACGATGAGCAGTTCTTC. It yields the protein CASSLLRDDEQFF.

The chain couples TRBV2 to TRBJ1-1, with a weak D call TRBD1 (5 bases). Deletions cut 10 bases from V and 1 base from J, with 16 bases between. This CDR3 has 14 amino acids. CDR1 is SNHLY and CDR2 is FYNNEI in the germline V gene. The CDR3 here is CAMTPGGSNTEAFF. The CDR3 nucleotides read TGTGCCATGACTCCCGGGGGTTCGAACACTGAAGCTTTCTTT. Together with reference TRBV2 and TRBJ1-1, the CDR3 gives the full variable domain: EPEVTQTPSHQVTQMGQEVILRCVPISNHLYFYWYRQILGQKVEFLVSFYNNEISEKSEIFDDQFSVERPDGSNFTLKIRSTKLEDSAMYFCAMTPGGSNTEAFFGQGTRLTVV.

The J gene is TRBJ2-7, the V gene TRBV5-1; 8 positions match TRBD1. Germline CDR1 is SGHRS and CDR2 is YFSETQ. V shed 3 bases and J 2 bases; nucleotides not matched to a gene: 7. The CDR3 is 15 amino acids. Here the CDR3 reads CASSYSGTGTYEQYF. In DNA form, the CDR3 reads TGCGCCAGCAGCTACTCCGGGACAGGAACCTACGAGCAGTACTTC.